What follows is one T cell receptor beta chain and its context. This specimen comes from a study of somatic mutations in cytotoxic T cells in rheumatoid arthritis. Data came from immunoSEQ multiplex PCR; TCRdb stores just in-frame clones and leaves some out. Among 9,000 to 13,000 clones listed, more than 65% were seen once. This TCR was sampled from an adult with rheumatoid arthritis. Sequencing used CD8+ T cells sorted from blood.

The CDR3 DNA reads as TGTGCCAGCAGCGTCGAAGGGGATTCTTGGGAGCAGTTCTTC. Its translation is CASSVEGDSWEQFF. The chain recombines TRBV9 with TRBJ2-1; D might be TRBD1 (5 bases). Trimming stripped 2 bases from V and 10 bases from J, with 16 bases between. Looked up from germline, CDR1 is SGDLS and CDR2 is YYNGEE. The CDR3 loop spans 14 amino acids.